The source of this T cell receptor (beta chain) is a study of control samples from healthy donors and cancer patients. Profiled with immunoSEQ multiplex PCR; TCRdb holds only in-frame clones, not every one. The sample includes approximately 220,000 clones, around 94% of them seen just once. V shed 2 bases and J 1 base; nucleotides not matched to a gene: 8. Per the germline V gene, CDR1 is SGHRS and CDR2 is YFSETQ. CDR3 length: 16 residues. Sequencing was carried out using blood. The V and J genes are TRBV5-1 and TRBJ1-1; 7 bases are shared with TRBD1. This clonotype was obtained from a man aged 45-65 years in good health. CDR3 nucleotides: TGCGCCAGCAGCTTAGGGACAGTGGGGAGGAACACTGAAGCTTTCTTT. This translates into CASSLGTVGRNTEAFF.